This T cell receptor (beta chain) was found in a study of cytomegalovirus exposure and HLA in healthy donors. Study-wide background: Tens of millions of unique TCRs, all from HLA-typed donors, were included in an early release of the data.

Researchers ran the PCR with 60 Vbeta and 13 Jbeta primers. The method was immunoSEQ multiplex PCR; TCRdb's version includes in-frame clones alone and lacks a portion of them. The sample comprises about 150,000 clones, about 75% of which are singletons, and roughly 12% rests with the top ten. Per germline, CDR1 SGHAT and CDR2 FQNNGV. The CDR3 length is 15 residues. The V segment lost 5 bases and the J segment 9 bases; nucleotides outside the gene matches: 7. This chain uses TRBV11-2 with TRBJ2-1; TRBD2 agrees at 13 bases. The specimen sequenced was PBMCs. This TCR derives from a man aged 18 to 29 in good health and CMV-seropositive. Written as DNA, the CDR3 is TGTGCCAGCAGCACGGGGACTAGCGGGATCAGTGAGCAGTTCTTC. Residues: CASSTGTSGISEQFF.